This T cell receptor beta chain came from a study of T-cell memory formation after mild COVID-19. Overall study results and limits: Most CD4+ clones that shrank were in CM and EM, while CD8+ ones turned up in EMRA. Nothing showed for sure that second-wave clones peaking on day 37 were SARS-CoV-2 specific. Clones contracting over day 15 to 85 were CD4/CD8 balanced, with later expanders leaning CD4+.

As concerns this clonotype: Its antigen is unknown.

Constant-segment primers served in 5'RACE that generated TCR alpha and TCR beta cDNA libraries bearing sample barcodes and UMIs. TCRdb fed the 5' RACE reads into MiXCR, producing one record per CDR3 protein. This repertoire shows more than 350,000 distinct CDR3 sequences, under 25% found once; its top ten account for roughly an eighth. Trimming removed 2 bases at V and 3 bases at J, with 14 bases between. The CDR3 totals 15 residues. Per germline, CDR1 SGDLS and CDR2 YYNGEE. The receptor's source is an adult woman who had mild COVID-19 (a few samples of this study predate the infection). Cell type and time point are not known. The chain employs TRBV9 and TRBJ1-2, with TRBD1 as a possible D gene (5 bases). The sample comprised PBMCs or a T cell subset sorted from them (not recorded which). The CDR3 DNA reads TGTGCCAGCAGCGTCCCCGGGGGGTTGGACTATGGCTACACCTTC. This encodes CASSVPGGLDYGYTF. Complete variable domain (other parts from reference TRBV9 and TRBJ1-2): DSGVTQTPKHLITATGQRVTLRCSPRSGDLSVYWYQQSLDQGLQFLIQYYNGEERAKGNILERFSAQQFPDLHSELNLSSLELGDSALYFCASSVPGGLDYGYTFGSGTRLTVV.